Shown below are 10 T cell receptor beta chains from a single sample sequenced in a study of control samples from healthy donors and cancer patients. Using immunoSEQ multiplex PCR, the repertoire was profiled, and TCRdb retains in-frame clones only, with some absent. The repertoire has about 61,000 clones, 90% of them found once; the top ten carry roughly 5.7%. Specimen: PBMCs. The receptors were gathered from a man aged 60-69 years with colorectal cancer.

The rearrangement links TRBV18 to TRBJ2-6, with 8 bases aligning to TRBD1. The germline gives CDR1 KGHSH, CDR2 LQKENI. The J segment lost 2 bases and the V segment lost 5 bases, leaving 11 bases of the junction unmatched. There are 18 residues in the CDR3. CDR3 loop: CASSAEIPRGPGANVLTF. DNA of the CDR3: TGTGCCAGCTCAGCAGAAATTCCCAGGGGGCCTGGGGCCAACGTCCTGACTTTC.

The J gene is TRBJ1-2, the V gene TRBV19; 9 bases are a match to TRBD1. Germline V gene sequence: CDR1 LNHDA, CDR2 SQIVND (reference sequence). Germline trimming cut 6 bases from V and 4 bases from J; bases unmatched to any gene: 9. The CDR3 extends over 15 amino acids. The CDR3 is CASRVTGGDGYGYTF. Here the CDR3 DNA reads TGTGCCAGTAGGGTAACAGGGGGCGACGGCTATGGCTACACCTTC.

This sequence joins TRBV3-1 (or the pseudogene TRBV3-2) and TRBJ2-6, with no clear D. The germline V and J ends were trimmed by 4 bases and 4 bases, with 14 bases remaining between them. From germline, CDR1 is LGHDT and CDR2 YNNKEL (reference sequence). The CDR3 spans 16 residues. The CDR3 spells CASSPRLLSGANVLTF. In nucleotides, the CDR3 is TGTGCCAGCAGCCCCCGACTGCTTTCCGGGGCCAACGTCCTGACTTTC.

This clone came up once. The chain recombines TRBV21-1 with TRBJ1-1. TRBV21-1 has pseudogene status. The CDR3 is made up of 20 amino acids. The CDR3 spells CASTPRGERGARILNTEAFF. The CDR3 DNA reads TGTGCCAGCACCCCTCGGGGGGAGCGGGGGGCGAGGATCTTGAACACTGAAGCTTTCTTT.

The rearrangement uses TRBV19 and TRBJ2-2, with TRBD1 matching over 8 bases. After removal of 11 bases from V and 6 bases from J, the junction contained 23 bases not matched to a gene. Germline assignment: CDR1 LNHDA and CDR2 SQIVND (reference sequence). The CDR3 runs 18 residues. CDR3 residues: CASSNIARTGWRSGELFF. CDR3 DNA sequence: TGTGCCTCATCCAACATCGCGAGGACAGGGTGGAGGTCCGGGGAGCTGTTTTTT.

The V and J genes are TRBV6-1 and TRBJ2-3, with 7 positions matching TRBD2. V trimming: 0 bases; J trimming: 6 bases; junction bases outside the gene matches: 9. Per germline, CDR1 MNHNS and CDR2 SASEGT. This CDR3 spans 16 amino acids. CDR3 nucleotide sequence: TGTGCCAGCAGTGAAGCGAAGCTAGCGGAGGGGGATACGCAGTATTTT. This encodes CASSEAKLAEGDTQYF.

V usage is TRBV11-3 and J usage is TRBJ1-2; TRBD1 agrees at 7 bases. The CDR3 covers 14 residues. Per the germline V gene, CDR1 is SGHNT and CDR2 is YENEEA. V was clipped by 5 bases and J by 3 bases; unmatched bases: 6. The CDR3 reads CASSQGQVDYGYTF. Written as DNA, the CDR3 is TGTGCCAGCAGCCAAGGACAGGTGGACTATGGCTACACCTTC.

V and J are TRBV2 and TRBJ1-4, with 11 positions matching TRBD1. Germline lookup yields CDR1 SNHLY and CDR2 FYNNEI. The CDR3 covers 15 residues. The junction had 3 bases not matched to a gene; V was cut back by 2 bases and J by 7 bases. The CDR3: CASSEPGQGVEKLFF. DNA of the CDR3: TGTGCCAGCAGTGAACCGGGACAGGGGGTTGAAAAACTGTTTTTT.

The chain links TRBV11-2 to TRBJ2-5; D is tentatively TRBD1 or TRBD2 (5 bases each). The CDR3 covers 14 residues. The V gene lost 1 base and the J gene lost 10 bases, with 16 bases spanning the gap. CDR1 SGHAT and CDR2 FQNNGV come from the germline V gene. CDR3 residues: CASSLGGTQKNQYF. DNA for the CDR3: TGTGCCAGCAGCTTAGGTGGGACCCAAAAAAACCAGTACTTC.

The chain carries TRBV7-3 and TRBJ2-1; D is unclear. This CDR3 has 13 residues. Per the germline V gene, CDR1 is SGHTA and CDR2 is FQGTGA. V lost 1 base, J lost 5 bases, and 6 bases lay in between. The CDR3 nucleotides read TGTGCCAGCAGCTTAAACGCTAACAATGAGCAGTTCTTC. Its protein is CASSLNANNEQFF. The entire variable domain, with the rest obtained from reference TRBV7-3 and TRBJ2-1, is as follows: GAGVSQTPSNKVTEKGKYVELRCDPISGHTALYWYRQSLGQGPEFLIYFQGTGAADDSGLPNDRFFAVRPEGSVSTLKIQRTERGDSAVYLCASSLNANNEQFFGPGTRLTVL.